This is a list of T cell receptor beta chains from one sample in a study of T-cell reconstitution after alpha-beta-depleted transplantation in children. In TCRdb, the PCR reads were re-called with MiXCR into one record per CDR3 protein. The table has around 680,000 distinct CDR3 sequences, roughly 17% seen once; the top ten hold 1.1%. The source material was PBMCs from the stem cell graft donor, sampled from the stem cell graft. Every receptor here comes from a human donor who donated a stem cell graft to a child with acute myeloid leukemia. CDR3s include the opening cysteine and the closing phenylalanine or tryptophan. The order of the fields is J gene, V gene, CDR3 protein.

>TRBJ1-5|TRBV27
CASSLDRYSNQPQHF
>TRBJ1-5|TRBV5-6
CASSLWVGNQPQHF
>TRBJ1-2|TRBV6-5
CASSYSLQGDQNYGYTF
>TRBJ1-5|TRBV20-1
CSARRTGGAGNQPQHF
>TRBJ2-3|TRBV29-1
CSVEGQIGADTQYF
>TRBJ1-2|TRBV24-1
CATSDGRSYGYTF
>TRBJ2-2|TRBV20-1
CSTRASGGALTGELFF
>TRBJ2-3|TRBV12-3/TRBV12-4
CASSLVGTGSGDTQYF
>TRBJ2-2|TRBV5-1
CASSPGSANTGELFF
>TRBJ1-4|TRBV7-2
CASSFAREKLFF
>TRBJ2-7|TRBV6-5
CASSYAAPYEQYF
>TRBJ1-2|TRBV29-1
CSAQPGAGVLPNYGYTF
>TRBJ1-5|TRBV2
CASRERTGNQPQHF
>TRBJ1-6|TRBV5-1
CASSLAQDSPLHF
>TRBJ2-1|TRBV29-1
CSVGQTNEQFF
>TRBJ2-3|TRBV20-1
CSAPPGSASTDTQYF
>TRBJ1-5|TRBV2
CASTTTDQPQHF
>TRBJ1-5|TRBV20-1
CSAREIGAYSNQPQHF
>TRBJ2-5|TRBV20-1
CSARLAGSPRFQETQYF
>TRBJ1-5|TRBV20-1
CSASRGSDQPQHF
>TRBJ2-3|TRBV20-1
CSAELSGLTDTQYF
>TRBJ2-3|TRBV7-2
CASSFFGPDTQYF
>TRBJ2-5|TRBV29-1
CSVEVGEETQYF